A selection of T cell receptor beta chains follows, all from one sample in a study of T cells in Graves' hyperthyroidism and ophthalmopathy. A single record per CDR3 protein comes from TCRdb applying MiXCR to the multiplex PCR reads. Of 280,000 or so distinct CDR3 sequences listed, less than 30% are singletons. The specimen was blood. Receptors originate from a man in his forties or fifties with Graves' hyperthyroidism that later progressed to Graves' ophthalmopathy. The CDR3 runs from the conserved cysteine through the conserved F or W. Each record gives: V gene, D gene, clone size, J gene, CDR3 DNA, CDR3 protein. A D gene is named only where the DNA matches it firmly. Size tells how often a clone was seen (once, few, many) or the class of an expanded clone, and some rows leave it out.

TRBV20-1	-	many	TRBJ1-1	TGCAGTGCGGGAAGCACTGAAGCTTTCTTT	CSAGSTEAFF
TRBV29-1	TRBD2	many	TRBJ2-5	TGCAGCGTTGACGCGGCGGGAGGGCCCAGGAGTTTAGAGACCCAGTACTTC	CSVDAAGGPRSLETQYF
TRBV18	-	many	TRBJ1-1	TGTGCCAGCTCACCATTTTCAGGGCTGGAAGCTTTCTTT	CASSPFSGLEAFF
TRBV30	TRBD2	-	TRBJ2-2	TGTGCCTGGATGGGGGGACTAGCGGACGGGGAGCTGTTTTTT	CAWMGGLADGELFF
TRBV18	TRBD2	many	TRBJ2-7	TGTGCCAGCTCACCAGGGAGGGACGAGCAGTACTTC	CASSPGRDEQYF
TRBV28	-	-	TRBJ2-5	TGTGCCAGCGTAGCGGCGAACCAAGAGACCCAGTACTTC	CASVAANQETQYF
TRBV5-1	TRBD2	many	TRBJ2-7	TGCGCCAGCAGCTTGGGGAGCGGGAGTTTCTACGAGCAGTACTTC	CASSLGSGSFYEQYF
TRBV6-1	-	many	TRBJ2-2	TGTGCCAGCACCTGGGGGGCCGCCAGCACCGGGGAGCTGTTTTTT	CASTWGAASTGELFF
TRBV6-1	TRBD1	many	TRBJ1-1	TGTGCCAGCAGTGAAGGACAGGGGAACACTGAAGCTTTCTTT	CASSEGQGNTEAFF
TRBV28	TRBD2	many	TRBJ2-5	TGTGCCAGCAGACAAGCGGGAGGGCCCGGTGAGACCCAGTACTTC	CASRQAGGPGETQYF
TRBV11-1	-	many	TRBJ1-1	TGTGCCAGCAGCTTAGTGGGTCAGAAGAACACTGAAGCTTTCTTT	CASSLVGQKNTEAFF
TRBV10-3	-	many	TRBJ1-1	TGTGCCATCAGGCGGGCCGAGAACACTGAAGCTTTCTTT	CAIRRAENTEAFF
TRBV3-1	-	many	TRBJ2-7	TGTGCCAGCAGCCCCCCAGAGATACCTCTCTTCTACGAGCAGTACTTC	CASSPPEIPLFYEQYF
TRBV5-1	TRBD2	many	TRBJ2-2	TGCGCCAGCAGCTTATCCGGACTAGCGGAGACGAACACCGGGGAGCTGTTTTTT	CASSLSGLAETNTGELFF
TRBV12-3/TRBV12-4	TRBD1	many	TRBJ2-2	TGTGCCAGCAGTCCCCGGACAGGGCAAGGGGAGCTGTTTTTT	CASSPRTGQGELFF
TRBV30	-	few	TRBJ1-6	TGTGCCTGGCTAGATGCCTCAAATTCACCCCTCCACTTT	CAWLDASNSPLHF
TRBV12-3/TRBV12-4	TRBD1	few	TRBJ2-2	TGTGCCAGCCGGGACAGACACACCGGGGAGCTGTTTTTT	CASRDRHTGELFF
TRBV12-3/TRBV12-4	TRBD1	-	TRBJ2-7	TGTGCCAGCAGTCGACAGGGGTTCGACGAGCAGTACTTC	CASSRQGFDEQYF
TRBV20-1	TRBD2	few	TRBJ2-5	TGCAGTGCTAGAGATCGGGCGGGAGCTTCCGAGACCCAGTACTTC	CSARDRAGASETQYF
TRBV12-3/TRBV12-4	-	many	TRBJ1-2	TGTGCCAGCAGTTCCTTGACCTATGGCTACACCTTC	CASSSLTYGYTF